This TCR beta chain was observed in a study of cytomegalovirus exposure and HLA in healthy donors. Study-wide findings and caveats: Later on, an analysis found that several of the most significant clusters appeared to be linked to common viral pathogens, which included parvovirus B19. Cytomegalovirus association was assigned to about 150 TCR beta chains.

The CDR3 is 15 residues long. Germline lookup yields CDR1 SNHLY and CDR2 FYNNEI. With V trimmed by 2 bases and J by 6 bases, 9 bases remained unmatched. Primers for the PCR totalled 60 Vbeta and 13 Jbeta. Source study methods: In a later analysis, 80 million to 100 million unique TCR beta chains included roughly 11 million shared by two or more donors. The assay was immunoSEQ multiplex PCR, and TCRdb's table has in-frame clones only and misses some. The V and J calls and the clone size are those of that table, but D and trimming were determined from the DNA. The repertoire consists of about 150,000 clones, with 75% to 80% occurring once and the leading ten covering about 0.66%. All the people who gave samples were healthy bone marrow donors. Note on this clone: No antigen is known for it.

The chain employs TRBV2 and TRBJ2-7; 8 nucleotides agree with TRBD2. The TCR originated in a male donor in good health and CMV-seronegative. Input material: PBMCs. CDR3 protein: CASSEMGAGVGEQYF. For the CDR3, the DNA is TGTGCCAGCAGTGAAATGGGAGCGGGAGTGGGCGAGCAGTACTTC.